These 11 T cell receptor beta chains originate from one sample sequenced in a study of cytomegalovirus exposure and HLA in healthy donors. This PCR relied on a set of 60 Vbeta primers and 13 Jbeta primers. TCRdb keeps only in-frame clones here, not all; method: immunoSEQ multiplex PCR. Of roughly 150,000 clones listed, around three quarters were seen once; the top ten hold approximately 2.1%. Sample: PBMCs. The receptors shown here come from a man aged 35 to 55 in good health and CMV-seronegative.

The chain employs TRBV29-1 and TRBJ1-1; tentatively, D is TRBD1 (5 bases). The V end was cut by 6 bases, the J end by 1 base, with 12 bases between. Germline CDR1 reads SQVTM; CDR2 reads ANQGSEA. The CDR3 is 13 residues long. The CDR3: CSVDDRQNTEAFF. CDR3 in DNA: TGCAGCGTGGATGACAGACAGAACACTGAAGCTTTCTTT.

The rearrangement uses TRBV7-6 and TRBJ2-2; the match to TRBD1 covers 7 bases. The CDR3 length is 15 residues. Unmatched junction bases numbered 6, after V lost 1 base and J lost 7 bases. The germline CDR1 and CDR2 sequences are SGHVS and FNYEAQ. CDR3 residues: CASSLGRGQIGELFF. The CDR3 coding sequence is TGTGCCAGCAGCTTAGGAAGGGGGCAGATCGGGGAGCTGTTTTTT.

CDR3 amino acids: CASSQDGTGNEKLFF. In DNA, the CDR3 is TGCGCCAGCAGCCAAGACGGGACAGGGAATGAAAAACTGTTTTTT. The chain couples TRBV4-1 to TRBJ1-4; 9 bases fit TRBD1. The J segment lost 5 bases and the V segment lost 0 bases, leaving 1 base of the junction unmatched. The V gene's germline CDR1 is MGHRA and CDR2 YSYEKL. The CDR3 spans 15 residues.

This clone was detected once. The rearrangement joins TRBV6-1 to TRBJ1-5, with D unclear. The V and J ends lost 2 bases and 7 bases respectively, with 12 bases between them. CDR3 length equals 14 residues. Germline V gene data show CDR1 as MNHNS and CDR2 as SASEGT. The CDR3, as DNA: TGTGCCAGCAGTGAATCCTGGGGAGGGCAGCCCCAGCATTTT. Its translation: CASSESWGGQPQHF.

The chain links TRBV28 to TRBJ2-7; 11 bases are a match to TRBD2. This CDR3 has 15 amino acids. J lost 1 base, V lost 2 bases, and 1 base had no gene match. Germline loops: CDR1 MDHEN, CDR2 SYDVKM. As DNA, the CDR3 is TGTGCCAGCAGTTTAGGGACTAGCGGTTCCTACGAGCAGTACTTC. Its translation is CASSLGTSGSYEQYF.

About this clone: Other DNA variants within this sample encode the same CDR3. CDR3 amino acids: CASSYTRASGANVLTF. DNA for the CDR3: TGTGCCAGCAGCTACACCAGGGCCTCTGGGGCCAACGTCCTGACTTTC. V and J are TRBV7-2 and TRBJ2-6, with a possible D match to TRBD1 (5 bases). V was clipped by 4 bases and J by 0 bases, with 10 bases between them. The CDR3 has 16 residues. CDR1 and CDR2 (germline): SGHTA, FQGNSA.

This clone was seen once. V and J are TRBV6-1 and TRBJ2-7, with 7 nucleotides matching TRBD1. V lost 5 bases, J lost 3 bases, and 7 bases stayed unmatched. The CDR3 extends over 14 amino acids. Germline CDR1 is MNHNS and CDR2 is SASEGT. The CDR3 nucleotides are TGTGCCAGCAGTTTTTCACAGGGGAACTACGAGCAGTACTTC. As protein: CASSFSQGNYEQYF.

V and J are TRBV18 and TRBJ2-5; 10 positions match TRBD1. The CDR3 has 17 amino acids. V lost 3 bases and J lost 5; bases outside the gene matches: 12. Germline V gene data show CDR1 as KGHSH and CDR2 as LQKENI. The CDR3 sequence is CASSPRDRGRDVETQYF. CDR3 coding DNA: TGTGCCAGCTCACCTCGAGACAGGGGGCGCGATGTGGAGACCCAGTACTTC.

The rearrangement links TRBV19 to TRBJ1-3; 8 bases match TRBD1. The V gene's germline CDR1 is LNHDA and CDR2 SQIVND (reference sequence). The ends lost 5 bases at V and 0 bases at J; junction bases unmatched: 6. There are 16 residues in the CDR3. CDR3 nucleotide sequence: TGTGCCAGTAGTCGGACAGGGACTAACTCTGGAAACACCATATATTTT. Its translation: CASSRTGTNSGNTIYF.

V is TRBV27 and J is TRBJ1-2, with 8 positions matching TRBD1. The V and J ends lost 4 bases and 6 bases, in that order; junction bases with no gene match: 4. This CDR3 contains 13 residues. Per the germline V gene, CDR1 is MNHEY and CDR2 is SMNVEV (reference sequence). The CDR3 is CASSSLTGDGYTF. CDR3 coding DNA: TGTGCCAGCAGTTCCTTGACAGGGGATGGCTACACCTTC.

This sequence joins TRBV6-6 and TRBJ2-2; 7 nucleotides line up with TRBD1. Per the germline V gene, CDR1 is MNHNY and CDR2 is SVGAGI (reference sequence). The CDR3 has 16 residues. The V gene end was trimmed by 4 bases and the J gene end by 0 bases; junction bases not matched to a gene: 5. The CDR3 region has the DNA TGTGCCAGCAGTTTAGACAGGGCCGCGAACACCGGGGAGCTGTTTTTT. This codes for CASSLDRAANTGELFF.